This T cell receptor beta chain was recovered during a study of cytomegalovirus exposure and HLA in healthy donors. Study background: The 110 million or so unique TCR beta sequences, from about 190 million T cells, were found by an earlier analysis.

Study findings and constraints: A link between a missense DCLRE1C variant and TCR beta V- and J-gene trimming emerged from a later analysis. Sequencing likely produced, as an artifact, a cluster of highly shared sequence variants. Whilst most TCR sequences proved rare, a subset of public TCRs occurred across many donors.

CDR1 LNHDA and CDR2 SQIVND come from the germline V gene (reference sequence). CDR3 size: 13 residues. Trimming left V 3 bases short and J 8 bases short, with 11 bases between. On this clone: Its cognate antigen is unknown.

60 Vbeta and 13 Jbeta primers were used in PCR. The repertoire was sequenced with immunoSEQ multiplex PCR; TCRdb's copy has only in-frame clones and lacks some. The data contain 210,000 or so clones, over 65% of them singletons. What was sequenced was PBMCs. The TCR originated in a man aged 35 to 55 in good health and CMV-seronegative. This sequence joins TRBV19 and TRBJ2-1; possibly TRBD2 for D (6 bases). CDR3 sequence (DNA): TGTGCCAGTAGTATTGGGCTAGCGTATGAGCAGTTCTTC. The encoded protein is CASSIGLAYEQFF.